These T cell receptor beta chains were read from a single sample in a study of T cell changes during pregnancy in multiple sclerosis. Using immunoSEQ multiplex PCR, the repertoire was profiled, and TCRdb retains in-frame clones only, with some absent. The data show 69,000 or so clones, with roughly 92% seen just once and approximately 2.1% held by the top ten. The specimen was peripheral blood, collected before pregnancy. These TCRs come from a female donor with multiple sclerosis, enrolled in a pregnancy study. Each CDR3 is given with its conserved first and last residue. Each record gives: V gene, D gene, J gene, clone size, CDR3 DNA, CDR3 protein. A D gene is named only where the DNA matches it firmly. Some rows mark clone size as missing; the rest say once, few, many or name a class of expanded clone.

V gene: TRBV11-3; D gene: TRBD2; J gene: TRBJ2-5; clone size: -; CDR3 DNA: TGTGCCAGCAGCTTAAGGGCTAGCGGGAGGGGAGAGACCCAGTACTTC; CDR3 protein: CASSLRASGRGETQYF
V gene: TRBV7-9; D gene: -; J gene: TRBJ2-7; clone size: -; CDR3 DNA: TGTGCCAGCAGCTTGATGGCCCGCGGAAAATACTACGAGCAGTACTTC; CDR3 protein: CASSLMARGKYYEQYF
V gene: TRBV27; D gene: TRBD1; J gene: TRBJ2-5; clone size: -; CDR3 DNA: TGTGCCAGCAGTCCCCCGACAGGGGCAAAAGAGACCCAGTACTTC; CDR3 protein: CASSPPTGAKETQYF
V gene: TRBV27; D gene: TRBD2; J gene: TRBJ2-7; clone size: -; CDR3 DNA: TGTGCCAGCAGTTTATCGGGGGGGGAGCAGTACTTC; CDR3 protein: CASSLSGGEQYF
V gene: TRBV6-5; D gene: -; J gene: TRBJ2-1; clone size: -; CDR3 DNA: TGTGCCAGCAGTAGACTTGCCTCCTACAATGAGCAGTTCTTC; CDR3 protein: CASSRLASYNEQFF
V gene: TRBV15; D gene: -; J gene: TRBJ2-3; clone size: -; CDR3 DNA: TGTGCCACCAGGGCATCTAGCACAGATACGCAGTATTTT; CDR3 protein: CATRASSTDTQYF
V gene: TRBV7-9; D gene: -; J gene: TRBJ1-4; clone size: -; CDR3 DNA: TGTGCCAGCAGCTGGACAAATGAAAAACTGTTTTTT; CDR3 protein: CASSWTNEKLFF
V gene: TRBV7-8; D gene: TRBD2; J gene: TRBJ2-1; clone size: -; CDR3 DNA: TGTGCCAGCAGTTCCCGGGACTATTACAATGAGCAGTTCTTC; CDR3 protein: CASSSRDYYNEQFF
V gene: TRBV25-1; D gene: TRBD1; J gene: TRBJ1-1; clone size: -; CDR3 DNA: TGTGCCAGCGGTTCGAGGGACAGCGAAGCTTTCTTT; CDR3 protein: CASGSRDSEAFF
V gene: TRBV4-1; D gene: TRBD2; J gene: TRBJ2-1; clone size: -; CDR3 DNA: TGCGCCAGCAGTCCGTTACCGCGGGCTAGCGGTTACAATGAGCAGTTCTTC; CDR3 protein: CASSPLPRASGYNEQFF
V gene: TRBV10-3; D gene: -; J gene: TRBJ1-5; clone size: -; CDR3 DNA: TGTGCCATCAGTGAGGGTTCTGGCCAGCCCCAGCATTTT; CDR3 protein: CAISEGSGQPQHF
V gene: TRBV9; D gene: -; J gene: TRBJ1-1; clone size: -; CDR3 DNA: TGTGCCAGCAGCGTAACGGGGGGCACTGAAGCTTTCTTT; CDR3 protein: CASSVTGGTEAFF
V gene: TRBV6-4; D gene: -; J gene: TRBJ2-4; clone size: -; CDR3 DNA: TGTGCCAGCAGTGACGCGGGACAGCGAGGGGCCAAAAACATTCAGTACTTC; CDR3 protein: CASSDAGQRGAKNIQYF
V gene: TRBV29-1; D gene: TRBD1; J gene: TRBJ2-7; clone size: once; CDR3 DNA: TGCAGCGTGATAGACGGTTGGGGGACAGGGGTTTACGAGCAGTACTTC; CDR3 protein: CSVIDGWGTGVYEQYF
V gene: TRBV6-1; D gene: -; J gene: TRBJ2-2; clone size: -; CDR3 DNA: TGTGCCAGCAGACCCGCCACAGAGACCGGGGAGCTGTTTTTT; CDR3 protein: CASRPATETGELFF
V gene: TRBV7-2; D gene: TRBD2; J gene: TRBJ2-2; clone size: -; CDR3 DNA: TGTGCCAGCAGCTCCTTGGGGCGGGAGGAAGGCGGGGAGCTGTTTTTT; CDR3 protein: CASSSLGREEGGELFF
V gene: TRBV9; D gene: TRBD2; J gene: TRBJ2-2; clone size: -; CDR3 DNA: TGTGCCAGCAGCGTAGTTCCGAGCGGGAGGGCGAACACCGGGGAGCTGTTTTTT; CDR3 protein: CASSVVPSGRANTGELFF